This is a list of T cell receptor beta chains from one sample in a study of identical twins. TCRdb re-called the 5' RACE reads with MiXCR, one entry per CDR3 protein. The table has about 280,000 distinct CDR3 sequences, about 8% seen once. The sample was also reused in another study, on yellow fever vaccine responses in identical twins.

The sample consisted of memory (CD45RO+) T cells sorted from blood. Receptors originate from a woman younger than 35 in good health. The CDR3 runs from the conserved cysteine through the conserved F or W. A D gene is named only where the DNA matches it firmly.

>TRBJ2-3|TRBD2|TRBV6-1|18
CASSPTFGGRTSGVTQYF
>TRBJ1-2|TRBD1|TRBV5-3|13
CARSSRGRGGYTF
>TRBJ2-7|-|TRBV3-1|14
CASSQADLTYEQYF
>TRBJ2-5|-|TRBV7-8|15
CASSPRIGIQETQHF
>TRBJ2-3|TRBD2|TRBV10-2|18
CASSAPAVAGGAPDTQYF
>TRBJ1-2|TRBD1|TRBV9|17
CASSPGSGTGVFYGYTF
>TRBJ2-5|-|TRBV5-1|14
CASSRGPSEETQYF
>TRBJ1-2|-|TRBV7-9|15
CASSLAEATVSGYTF
>TRBJ2-1|TRBD2|TRBV12-5|21
CASGSVTGTSGSNLWYNEQFF
>TRBJ2-1|TRBD2|TRBV6-5|15
CASSYFLGRAYEQFF
>TRBJ2-3|-|TRBV4-1|15
CASSQEAGRGDTQYF
>TRBJ1-1|-|TRBV5-1|13
CASSVDRNTEAFF
>TRBJ2-3|TRBD2|TRBV7-9|16
CASSLTGGSLTDTQYF
>TRBJ2-7|-|TRBV11-1|14
CASSSLGTNYEQYF
>TRBJ2-1|TRBD2|TRBV4-1|17
CASSQGLLSGRGNEQFF
>TRBJ2-2|TRBD1|TRBV3-1|14
CASRPGQGSGELFF
>TRBJ1-5|-|TRBV24-1|14
CATSDYGSNQPQHF
>TRBJ1-4|-|TRBV5-1|14
CASSSTATNEKLFF
>TRBJ2-3|-|TRBV11-2|15
CASSARVSKTDTQYF
>TRBJ2-1|-|TRBV6-1|14
CANLNSDSHNEQFF
>TRBJ2-1|-|TRBV6-1|15
CASSERVGGYNEQFF
>TRBJ2-2|TRBD2|TRBV20-1|17
CSARDQVAGGDTGELFF
>TRBJ1-5|TRBD1|TRBV5-8|15
CASSRPGQQNQPQHF
>TRBJ2-2|-|TRBV2|13
CASTRMEYGELFF
>TRBJ1-5|-|TRBV7-9|15
CASSLSLSSNQPQHF
>TRBJ2-5|TRBD2|TRBV2|14
CASSFRGGEETQYF
>TRBJ1-5|TRBD1|TRBV12-3/TRBV12-4|17
CASRSPDRAWGNQPQHF
>TRBJ2-7|-|TRBV5-1|14
CASSLTAGIGEQYF
>TRBJ2-2|-|TRBV7-3|14
CASSLWGGTGELFF
>TRBJ2-2|-|TRBV12-3/TRBV12-4|15
CASSYVAIGTGELFF
>TRBJ1-1|TRBD1|TRBV12-3/TRBV12-4|14
CASRWDRTNTEAFF
>TRBJ1-4|-|TRBV5-1|13
CASSLDRAQKLFF
>TRBJ2-1|TRBD2|TRBV27|17
CASSLVFSASGINEQFF
>TRBJ2-2|TRBD2|TRBV4-2|19
CASSQDPEGLATNTGELFF
>TRBJ2-7|TRBD2|TRBV6-5|17
CASSYSTSSGSNHEQYF
>TRBJ2-3|TRBD2|TRBV10-3|17
CAISETQRGGLLDTQYF
>TRBJ2-1|-|TRBV6-6|12
CASLAGYNEQFF
>TRBJ1-1|-|TRBV9|16
CASSARPSGDHTEAFF
>TRBJ2-2|TRBD1|TRBV6-1|15
CASATGQGNTGELFF
>TRBJ2-3|TRBD2|TRBV5-1|15
CASSPGLASTDTQYF
>TRBJ1-1|-|TRBV7-9|13
CASSQTQEGRAFF
>TRBJ1-5|TRBD1|TRBV11-1|17
CAFSFSWGTVGNQPQHF
>TRBJ2-7|-|TRBV20-1|12
CSARFISYEQYF
>TRBJ2-1|-|TRBV24-1|14
CATSGNLGYSEQFF
>TRBJ1-2|-|TRBV6-1|15
CASSPGQFGNYGYTF
>TRBJ2-3|-|TRBV10-3|13
CAIKELGTDTQYF
>TRBJ2-1|-|TRBV24-1|12
CATSEGGGEQFF
>TRBJ2-3|TRBD2|TRBV7-4|17
CASSVGALAGIADTQYF
>TRBJ2-7|TRBD1|TRBV6-6|13
CASSSRGLREQYF
>TRBJ2-2|TRBD2|TRBV4-2|20
CASSRGTGTSGGAGPGELFF
>TRBJ2-3|-|TRBV10-3|17
CAISEPTGFELMDTQYF
>TRBJ1-1|-|TRBV11-2|15
CASSRSGTPNTEAFF
>TRBJ1-2|TRBD1|TRBV27|17
CASSRRGQGARNYGYTF
>TRBJ2-2|-|TRBV14|15
CASSQYRVNTGELFF
>TRBJ1-1|-|TRBV3-1|19
CASSQAFSPLGRASTEAFF
>TRBJ2-1|TRBD1|TRBV29-1|15
CSAPRQGSSYNEQFF
>TRBJ1-2|TRBD1|TRBV5-6|15
CASSSVDRGNYGYTF
>TRBJ1-6|-|TRBV19|15
CASSKDSGYNSPLHF
>TRBJ2-3|-|TRBV20-1|15
CSARDLARAPDTQYF